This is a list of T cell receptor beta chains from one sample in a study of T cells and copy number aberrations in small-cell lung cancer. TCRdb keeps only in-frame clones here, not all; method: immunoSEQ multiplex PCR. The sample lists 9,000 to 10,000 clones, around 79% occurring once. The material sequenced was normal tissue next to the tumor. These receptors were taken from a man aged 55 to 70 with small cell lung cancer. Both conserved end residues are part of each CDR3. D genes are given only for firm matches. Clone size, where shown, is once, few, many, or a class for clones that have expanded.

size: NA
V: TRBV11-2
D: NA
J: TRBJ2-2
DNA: TGTGCCAGCAGCTTTCCGGCGGGGAACACCGGGGAGCTGTTTTTT
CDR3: CASSFPAGNTGELFF

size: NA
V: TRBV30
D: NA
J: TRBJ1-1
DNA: TGTGCCTGGATCGTATGGACTGAAGCTTTCTTT
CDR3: CAWIVWTEAFF

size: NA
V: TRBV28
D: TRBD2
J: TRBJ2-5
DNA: TGTGCCAGCAGTTGGGGACTAGCGGGAGTTGTGACCCAGTACTTC
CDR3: CASSWGLAGVVTQYF

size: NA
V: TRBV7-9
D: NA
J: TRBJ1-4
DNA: TGTGCCAGCAGCTTAGGGACCGAGGGGACTAATGAAAAACTGTTTTTT
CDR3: CASSLGTEGTNEKLFF

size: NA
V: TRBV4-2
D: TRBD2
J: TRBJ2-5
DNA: TGTGCCAGCAGCCCCTGGTCGGGAGGGCCAGGAGAGACCCAGTACTTC
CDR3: CASSPWSGGPGETQYF

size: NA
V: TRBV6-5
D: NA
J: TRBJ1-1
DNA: TGTGCCAGCAGGGGGTGGGGCGTGAATACTGAAGCTTTCTTT
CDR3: CASRGWGVNTEAFF

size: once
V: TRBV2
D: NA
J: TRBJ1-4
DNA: TGTGCCAGCAGTGAAAGTGGAACAGAGGGGGAAAAACTGTTTTTT
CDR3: CASSESGTEGEKLFF

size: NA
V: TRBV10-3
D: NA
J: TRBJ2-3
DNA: TGTGCCATCAGTGAGGATCGGTCGGATACGCAGTATTTT
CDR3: CAISEDRSDTQYF

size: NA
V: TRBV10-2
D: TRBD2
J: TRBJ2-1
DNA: TGCGCCAGTAGCGGGAGAAGGGACTACAATGAGCAGTTCTTC
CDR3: CASSGRRDYNEQFF

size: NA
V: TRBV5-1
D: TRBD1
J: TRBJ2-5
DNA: TGCGCCAGCAGCCCTACAGGGGGCTGGGAGACCCAGTACTTC
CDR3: CASSPTGGWETQYF

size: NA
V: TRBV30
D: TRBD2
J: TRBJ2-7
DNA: TGTGCCTGGAGTAACGGGGGGAGTATTTACGAGCAGTACTTC
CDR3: CAWSNGGSIYEQYF

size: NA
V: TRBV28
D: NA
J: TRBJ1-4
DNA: TGTGCCAGCACCTCAGGATCGGGACCTAATGAAAAACTGTTTTTT
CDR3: CASTSGSGPNEKLFF

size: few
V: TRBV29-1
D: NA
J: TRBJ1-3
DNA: TGCAGCGTTGAGGGCTCTGGAAACACCATATATTTT
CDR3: CSVEGSGNTIYF

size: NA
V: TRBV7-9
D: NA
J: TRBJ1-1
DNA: TGTGCCAGCAGCTTGGGGGGAGGGATCATTAGGGACACTGAAGCTTTCTTT
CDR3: CASSLGGGIIRDTEAFF

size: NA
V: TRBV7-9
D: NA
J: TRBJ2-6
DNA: TGTGCCAGCAGCTTCAGGGTAGGTTGGTCTGGAGCCAACGTCCTGACTTTC
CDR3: CASSFRVGWSGANVLTF

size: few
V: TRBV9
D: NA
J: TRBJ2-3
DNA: TGTGCCAGCAGCGTAGAAACCTCAGGAGATACGCAGTATTTT
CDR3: CASSVETSGDTQYF